The rows below give T cell receptor beta chains drawn from one sample of a study of OX40 agonist ivuxolimab in advanced cancers. Clones were read by immunoSEQ multiplex PCR, and TCRdb kept only the in-frame ones, dropping some. This sample yields about 14,000 clones, of which 85% to 90% are seen a single time; over 5% belongs to the top ten. Sequences were derived from CD4+ or CD8+ T cells sorted from blood, sampled in a trial of the OX40 agonist ivuxolimab. These receptor sequences come from an adult with an advanced solid tumor such as melanoma, head and neck, liver or kidney cancer. Both conserved end residues are part of each CDR3. D genes are given only for firm matches. Clone size appears in some rows only: once, few, many, or a class for an expanded clone.

.	TRBV11-1	.	TRBJ2-1	CASSLEYSKNEQFF	TGTGCCAGCAGCTTAGAGTATTCTAAAAATGAGCAGTTCTTC
.	TRBV2	.	TRBJ2-7	CASFRDTYEQYF	TGTGCCAGCTTCAGGGACACCTACGAGCAGTACTTC
.	TRBV6-5	.	TRBJ1-3	CASSYSRGTGNTIYF	TGTGCCAGCAGTTACTCGAGAGGGACTGGAAACACCATATATTTT
TRBD1	TRBV2	.	TRBJ1-5	CASRGTAIQPQHF	TGTGCCAGCAGAGGGACAGCAATTCAGCCCCAGCATTTT
TRBD1	TRBV7-2	.	TRBJ2-7	CASSPATGGYEQYF	TGTGCCAGCAGCCCGGCGACAGGGGGCTACGAGCAGTACTTC
TRBD1	TRBV5-1	.	TRBJ1-1	CASSLGTVGIGSSEAFF	TGCGCCAGCAGCCTGGGGACAGTAGGGATAGGGTCCTCTGAAGCTTTCTTT
.	TRBV5-8	once	TRBJ1-6	CASSLVAGRNSPLHF	TGTGCCAGCAGCCTGGTGGCAGGGAGAAATTCACCCCTCCACTTT
TRBD1	TRBV7-2	.	TRBJ1-6	CASSPTNRGNSPLHF	TGTGCCAGCAGCCCTACAAACAGGGGTAATTCACCCCTCCACTTT
.	TRBV5-1	once	TRBJ2-3	CASSHETGLITDTQYF	TGCGCCAGCAGCCACGAAACGGGACTCATCACAGATACGCAGTATTTT
TRBD1	TRBV5-5	.	TRBJ2-1	CASSQRQGFGYNEQFF	TGTGCCAGCAGCCAGAGACAGGGTTTCGGCTACAATGAGCAGTTCTTC
.	TRBV29-1	few	TRBJ1-2	CSVGLANYGYTF	TGCAGCGTTGGACTAGCTAACTATGGCTACACCTTC
.	TRBV6-1	.	TRBJ2-7	CASSEALPLRTYEQYF	TGTGCCAGCAGTGAAGCGCTTCCCCTCAGGACCTACGAGCAGTACTTC
.	TRBV4-2	.	TRBJ1-6	CASSQELGRNSPLHF	TGTGCCAGCAGCCAAGAATTAGGGAGGAATTCACCCCTCCACTTT
.	TRBV5-1	.	TRBJ2-7	CASSFSTGSYEQYF	TGCGCCAGCAGCTTCTCGACAGGCTCCTACGAGCAGTACTTC
.	TRBV7-9	.	TRBJ1-3	CASSFGGRSGNTIYF	TGTGCCAGCAGCTTTGGCGGGAGGTCTGGAAACACCATATATTTT
.	TRBV7-9	.	TRBJ1-2	CASSDWTPPNYGYTF	TGTGCCAGCAGCGACTGGACACCGCCTAACTATGGCTACACCTTC
.	TRBV7-8	.	TRBJ1-1	CASSLGGGNTEAFF	TGTGCCAGCAGCTTAGGGGGGGGCAACACTGAAGCTTTCTTT
TRBD1	TRBV10-3	.	TRBJ2-7	CAITSGTGSNEQYF	TGTGCCATTACCTCCGGGACAGGGTCCAACGAGCAGTACTTC
.	TRBV5-6	.	TRBJ2-7	CASSSTVNYEQYF	TGTGCCAGCAGCTCGACAGTGAACTACGAGCAGTACTTC
.	TRBV7-2	.	TRBJ2-5	CASSSPPGPQYF	TGTGCCAGCAGCTCACCTCCCGGGCCCCAGTACTTC
.	TRBV5-1	.	TRBJ1-2	CASSLRTHNYGYTF	TGCGCCAGCAGCTTGCGGACACATAACTATGGCTACACCTTC
.	TRBV6-1	.	TRBJ1-1	CASSDFNRAWRSEAFF	TGTGCCAGCAGTGATTTTAACAGGGCCTGGAGATCAGAAGCTTTCTTT
.	TRBV5-4	.	TRBJ2-2	CASSRHDRPPNTGELFF	TGTGCCAGCAGCAGACACGACAGGCCTCCGAACACCGGGGAGCTGTTTTTT
.	TRBV15	.	TRBJ2-7	CATSRDSGYEQYF	TGTGCCACCAGCAGAGATAGTGGGTACGAGCAGTACTTC
TRBD1	TRBV29-1	.	TRBJ1-5	CSVRTGLSNQPQHF	TGCAGCGTGAGGACAGGACTAAGCAATCAGCCCCAGCATTTT
TRBD2	TRBV18	.	TRBJ2-3	CASSPFSARHGAGVSTDTQYF	TGTGCCAGCTCCCCATTCAGTGCCCGTCACGGGGCGGGGGTTAGTACAGATACGCAGTATTTT